This TCR beta chain was retrieved from a study of shared clonotypes between healthy human individuals. Whole-study findings and limits: Generally, naive subsets (rather than memory subsets) showed larger estimated richness.

With respect to this clone: No antigen is known for it. The final CDR3 position lacks the conserved phenylalanine or tryptophan, pointing to a likely read error. It is unclear where the CDR3 begins or ends on the DNA, so no DNA is shown, and the CDR3 is as TCRdb lists it.

Samples underwent the assay at deep level. The protocol was immunoSEQ multiplex PCR, while the TCRdb copy is restricted to in-frame clones and leaves out a portion. The sample includes about a million clones, approximately 77% of them seen just once. Sequenced material: memory CD4+ T cells from PBMCs. Subset: CD45RA-negative fraction. This clonotype was sampled from a man younger than 35 in good health. Some clones in this sample may be carry-over from other donors' samples.

The CDR3: CSARVHGFY. V gene TRBV20-1 combines with J gene TRBJ1-1. CDR1 and CDR2 from the germline V gene are DFQATT and SNEGSKA (reference sequence). The CDR3 is made up of 9 amino acids, end residues included.